This TCR beta chain is drawn from a study of shared clonotypes between healthy human individuals. Assay used: immunoSEQ multiplex PCR; TCRdb lists only in-frame clones, some missing. The sample includes about 1 million clones, roughly 80% of them seen just once. This CDR3 has 16 residues. Trimming at V came to 5 bases and at J to 7 bases, leaving 11 bases not matched to a gene. Germline V CDR1 and CDR2: SEHNR, FQNEAQ (reference sequence). The sequenced material came from memory CD4+ T cells sorted from blood. Subset: CD45RA-negative fraction. This chain connects TRBV7-9 to TRBJ2-5, with 12 bases that match TRBD1. This TCR was recovered from a man aged 18 to 35 in good health. Here the CDR3 reads CASSEGTGGLFGTQYF. Written as DNA, the CDR3 is TGTGCCAGCAGCGAGGGGACAGGGGGCCTTTTTGGGACCCAGTACTTC.